The rows below give T cell receptor beta chains drawn from one sample of a study of cytomegalovirus exposure and HLA in healthy donors. TCRdb's copy holds only in-frame clones and misses some; the assay was immunoSEQ multiplex PCR. The table has around 170,000 clones, 80% seen once. Sequencing used PBMCs. Every receptor here comes from a woman in her forties or fifties in good health and CMV-seropositive. CDR3s include the opening cysteine and the closing phenylalanine or tryptophan. D genes are given only for firm matches. Clone size is given for some rows only: seen once, a few or many times, or a class if the clone is expanded.

CSVEGRGGVGELFF	TGCAGCGTTGAAGGTCGTGGCGGGGTAGGGGAGCTGTTTTTT	TRBV29-1	.	.	14	TRBJ2-2
CSVVQGSLLFEQFF	TGCAGCGTTGTTCAGGGAAGTCTACTCTTTGAGCAGTTCTTC	TRBV29-1	.	.	14	TRBJ2-1
CASSAIRAGDDYGYTF	TGTGCCAGCAGCGCGATCAGGGCGGGGGATGACTATGGCTACACCTTC	TRBV9	.	once	16	TRBJ1-2
CASSLGGTVRTDTQYF	TGTGCCAGCAGCTTGGGTGGGACAGTTCGCACAGATACGCAGTATTTT	TRBV7-3	TRBD1	.	16	TRBJ2-3
CASSPREGPTEAFF	TGTGCCAGCAGCCCTCGGGAGGGACCCACTGAAGCTTTCTTT	TRBV9	.	.	14	TRBJ1-1
CASSTRGSIPGELFF	TGTGCCAGCAGCACTCGGGGGAGTATACCCGGGGAGCTGTTTTTT	TRBV7-2	.	.	15	TRBJ2-2
CASTQGETQYF	TGTGCCAGCACCCAGGGAGAGACCCAGTACTTC	TRBV27	.	.	11	TRBJ2-5
CASSQGRDRVIRKPDTQYF	TGTGCCAGCAGCCAGGGGCGGGACAGGGTAATTCGAAAGCCGGATACGCAGTATTTT	TRBV4-2	TRBD1	.	19	TRBJ2-3
CASSLVNSPPYEQYF	TGTGCCAGCAGCTTGGTGAACTCCCCTCCCTACGAGCAGTACTTC	TRBV5-4	.	.	15	TRBJ2-7
CASSIRDRGEQFF	TGTGCCAGCAGCATCCGGGACAGGGGTGAGCAGTTCTTC	TRBV9	TRBD1	.	13	TRBJ2-1
CASSLAAGASGYTF	TGTGCCAGCAGCTTAGCGGCAGGGGCTTCCGGCTACACCTTC	TRBV7-9	.	.	14	TRBJ1-2
CASSYGDRDGSPLHF	TGTGCCAGCAGTTATGGGGACAGGGATGGATCACCCCTCCACTTT	TRBV6-5	TRBD1	.	15	TRBJ1-6
CASLRTGSGNTIYF	TGTGCCAGCTTACGGACAGGGTCTGGAAACACCATATATTTT	TRBV18	TRBD1	.	14	TRBJ1-3
CASSLGAGDDNEQFF	TGCGCCAGCAGCTTAGGAGCGGGAGACGACAATGAGCAGTTCTTC	TRBV5-1	TRBD2	.	15	TRBJ2-1
CASSIDATEAFF	TGTGCCAGTAGTATAGATGCAACAGAAGCTTTCTTT	TRBV19	.	.	12	TRBJ1-1
CASSVGKLLDTEAFF	TGTGCCAGCAGCGTAGGAAAGCTTTTGGACACTGAAGCTTTCTTT	TRBV9	.	.	15	TRBJ1-1
CASSFSGGGNEQFF	TGCGCCAGCAGTTTTAGCGGGGGGGGTAATGAGCAGTTCTTC	TRBV5-1	TRBD2	few	14	TRBJ2-1
CASSRTIRGRAGELFF	TGTGCCAGCAGCCGTACGATTAGGGGAAGGGCCGGGGAGCTGTTTTTT	TRBV11-2	.	once	16	TRBJ2-2
CASSEGGTSGRVRYF	TGTGCCAGCAGTGAAGGGGGTACTAGCGGGAGAGTCAGGTACTTC	TRBV2	TRBD2	.	15	TRBJ2-7
CASSSSGRGVVGELFF	TGTGCCAGCAGCTCCTCGGGGCGGGGGGTCGTCGGGGAGCTGTTTTTT	TRBV5-6	TRBD2	.	16	TRBJ2-2
CASSPSRGEQYF	TGTGCCAGCAGCCCCTCAAGAGGCGAGCAGTACTTC	TRBV14	.	.	12	TRBJ2-7
CASSHPGYMNTEAFF	TGCGCCAGCAGCCACCCAGGGTACATGAACACTGAAGCTTTCTTT	TRBV4-3	.	.	15	TRBJ1-1
CASSLGGQSPLHF	TGTGCCAGCAGCTTGGGGGGCCAATCACCCCTCCACTTT	TRBV5-6	.	.	13	TRBJ1-6
CASRNMGGGEQFF	TGTGCCAGTAGGAATATGGGAGGCGGTGAGCAGTTCTTC	TRBV19	.	.	13	TRBJ2-1
CAIRTSGFSGNTIYF	TGTGCCATCAGAACATCAGGGTTCTCTGGAAACACCATATATTTT	TRBV10-3	.	.	15	TRBJ1-3
CASTRDRSNSGANVLTF	TGTGCCAGCACCCGGGACAGGTCCAACTCTGGGGCCAACGTCCTGACTTTC	TRBV5-6	TRBD1	.	17	TRBJ2-6
CASSTRTGPSGNTIYF	TGTGCCAGCAGCACCCGGACAGGGCCCTCTGGAAACACCATATATTTT	TRBV9	TRBD1	.	16	TRBJ1-3
CASSFYGRGGTGELFF	TGTGCCAGCAGCTTTTACGGGAGGGGCGGCACCGGGGAGCTGTTTTTT	TRBV7-9	TRBD2	.	16	TRBJ2-2
CASSIAGLYSYEQYF	TGTGCCAGTAGTATCGCGGGACTGTACTCCTACGAGCAGTACTTC	TRBV19	.	.	15	TRBJ2-7
CASPTRGGQETQYF	TGTGCCAGCCCGACTAGAGGAGGTCAAGAGACCCAGTACTTC	TRBV2	.	few	14	TRBJ2-5
CSVVRGGFSYNEQFF	TGCAGCGTTGTCCGTGGGGGGTTTTCCTACAATGAGCAGTTCTTC	TRBV29-1	.	.	15	TRBJ2-1
CASSSLGSGRAYEQYF	TGTGCCAGCAGCTCCCTTGGTAGCGGGAGGGCCTACGAGCAGTACTTC	TRBV7-9	TRBD2	.	16	TRBJ2-7
CASSLWGQGVGNSPLHF	TGTGCCAGCAGTTTATGGGGACAGGGCGTTGGAAATTCACCCCTCCACTTT	TRBV27	TRBD1	.	17	TRBJ1-6
CASSPDRGRQNTEAFF	TGCGCCAGCAGCCCGGACAGGGGGCGGCAGAACACTGAAGCTTTCTTT	TRBV5-1	TRBD1	.	16	TRBJ1-1
CASRGLSTEAFF	TGTGCCAGCAGGGGGCTGAGCACTGAAGCTTTCTTT	TRBV6-6	.	few	12	TRBJ1-1
CATERESLYEQYF	TGTGCCACAGAGCGGGAGTCCCTGTACGAGCAGTACTTC	TRBV28	TRBD2	.	13	TRBJ2-7
CSAEVGTSGYEQYF	TGCAGCGCCGAGGTGGGGACTAGTGGCTACGAGCAGTACTTC	TRBV29-1	TRBD2	few	14	TRBJ2-7
CASSRSGGRTYEQYF	TGTGCCAGCTCACGGAGCGGGGGGCGGACCTACGAGCAGTACTTC	TRBV18	TRBD2	.	15	TRBJ2-7
CASRGQGMNTEAFF	TGTGCCAGCAGGGGACAGGGGATGAACACTGAAGCTTTCTTT	TRBV7-9	TRBD1	.	14	TRBJ1-1
CASSNPRQGSEQFF	TGTGCCAGCAGCAACCCCCGACAGGGTAGTGAGCAGTTCTTC	TRBV11-3	TRBD1	.	14	TRBJ2-1
CASSYSEGIGNEQFF	TGTGCCAGCAGTTATTCGGAGGGGATCGGCAATGAGCAGTTCTTC	TRBV6-5	.	.	15	TRBJ2-1
CASSLSHGYGYTF	TGTGCCAGCAGTTTAAGCCACGGCTATGGCTACACCTTC	TRBV28	.	.	13	TRBJ1-2
CAISEGDRYYGYTF	TGTGCCATCAGTGAGGGGGACAGATACTATGGCTACACCTTC	TRBV10-3	TRBD1	.	14	TRBJ1-2
CASSFLPRGQGLGNTEAFF	TGTGCCAGCAGTTTCCTCCCGAGAGGACAGGGTTTGGGGAACACTGAAGCTTTCTTT	TRBV28	TRBD1	.	19	TRBJ1-1
CASSLRGREDEQYF	TGTGCCAGCAGCTTGAGGGGGAGGGAGGACGAGCAGTACTTC	TRBV5-4	.	.	14	TRBJ2-7
CASSPGGGRNYGYTF	TGTGCCAGCAGCCCTGGGGGAGGGAGGAACTATGGCTACACCTTC	TRBV5-5	.	.	15	TRBJ1-2
CASSFVQGAVTDTQYF	TGTGCCAGCAGTTTCGTGCAGGGGGCAGTTACAGATACGCAGTATTTT	TRBV28	TRBD1	.	16	TRBJ2-3
CASSQEWSTGELFF	TGCGCCAGCAGCCAAGAGTGGAGCACCGGGGAGCTGTTTTTT	TRBV4-3	.	.	14	TRBJ2-2
CATPTGLGTDTQYF	TGTGCCACCCCGACAGGGCTCGGCACAGATACGCAGTATTTT	TRBV2	TRBD1	.	14	TRBJ2-3
CASSLGTGANYGYTF	TGTGCCAGCAGCCTCGGGACAGGAGCTAACTATGGCTACACCTTC	TRBV5-6	TRBD1	.	15	TRBJ1-2
CASSYRDTATGELFF	TGTGCCAGCAGTTACCGGGACACTGCTACCGGGGAGCTGTTTTTT	TRBV6-6	.	.	15	TRBJ2-2
CASSVTGRGDEQYF	TGTGCCAGCAGTGTGACAGGCAGAGGGGACGAGCAGTACTTC	TRBV6-5	.	.	14	TRBJ2-7
CASSVAVLAGANEQFF	TGTGCCAGCAGCGTAGCGGTACTAGCGGGAGCTAATGAGCAGTTCTTC	TRBV9	TRBD2	.	16	TRBJ2-1
CASSPTLSGNTIYF	TGTGCCAGCAGCCCTACCCTCTCTGGAAACACCATATATTTT	TRBV28	.	.	14	TRBJ1-3
CASMDRDEQYF	TGCGCCAGCATGGACAGGGACGAGCAGTACTTC	TRBV5-1	TRBD1	.	11	TRBJ2-7
CASSNLAGSYEQYF	TGTGCCAGCAGCAATCTAGCGGGTTCCTACGAGCAGTACTTC	TRBV9	TRBD2	.	14	TRBJ2-7
CASTDGGRETQYF	TGTGCCAGCACAGACGGGGGTCGCGAGACCCAGTACTTC	TRBV27	.	.	13	TRBJ2-5
CASSNWGGLSYEQYF	TGTGCCAGTAGTAACTGGGGGGGACTATCCTACGAGCAGTACTTC	TRBV19	TRBD2	.	15	TRBJ2-7